These T cell receptor beta chains were read from a single sample in a study of blood T cell repertoires in COVID-19. The table came from immunoSEQ multiplex PCR; TCRdb's copy has only in-frame clones and leaves some out. This table holds more than 85,000 clones, around 90% found once. Sequenced material: peripheral blood. The receptor source for this set is a woman between 50 and 59 years old with COVID-19, enrolled during active disease. Both conserved end residues are part of each CDR3. The D gene is left open where the match is weak. The size of a clone is reported for some rows only, either as once, few or many, or as a class for expanded clones.

D gene: TRBD1
J gene: TRBJ2-1
V gene: TRBV19
clone size: .
CDR3 DNA: TGTGCCAGTAGTGCGGAGACAGGGAATGAGCAGTTCTTC
CDR3 protein: CASSAETGNEQFF

D gene: .
J gene: TRBJ1-1
V gene: TRBV23-1
clone size: .
CDR3 DNA: TGCGCCAGCAGTCAAGGGAGGACTGAAGCTTTCTTT
CDR3 protein: CASSQGRTEAFF

D gene: .
J gene: TRBJ2-3
V gene: TRBV7-3
clone size: once
CDR3 DNA: TGTGCCAGCAGCTTACAGGGCCCCAACACAGATACGCAGTATTTT
CDR3 protein: CASSLQGPNTDTQYF

D gene: TRBD1
J gene: TRBJ2-7
V gene: TRBV10-1
clone size: .
CDR3 DNA: TGCGCCAGCAGTGTTAGTACAGGGGCCTACGAGCAGTACTTC
CDR3 protein: CASSVSTGAYEQYF

D gene: .
J gene: TRBJ2-5
V gene: TRBV9
clone size: .
CDR3 DNA: TGTGCCAGCAGCCCATTAGGCACTCCTGGGCTTCAAGAGACCCAGTACTTC
CDR3 protein: CASSPLGTPGLQETQYF

D gene: .
J gene: TRBJ2-7
V gene: TRBV4-2
clone size: .
CDR3 DNA: TGTGCCAGCAGCCAAGGGGAGGGACAGGTCTACGAGCAGTACTTC
CDR3 protein: CASSQGEGQVYEQYF

D gene: TRBD2
J gene: TRBJ2-3
V gene: TRBV4-1
clone size: .
CDR3 DNA: TGCGCCAGCAGCCAAAAGGGACTAGCGGGGGGGCGACAAGACACAGATACGCAGTATTTT
CDR3 protein: CASSQKGLAGGRQDTDTQYF

D gene: TRBD1
J gene: TRBJ1-1
V gene: TRBV11-2
clone size: .
CDR3 DNA: TGTGCCAGCAGCCTGCTGACAGGGGTCCCTGAAGCTTTCTTT
CDR3 protein: CASSLLTGVPEAFF

D gene: TRBD1
J gene: TRBJ2-2
V gene: TRBV19
clone size: .
CDR3 DNA: TGTGCCAGTAGTAAGGGGACAGGGTCGAACACCGGGGAGCTGTTTTTT
CDR3 protein: CASSKGTGSNTGELFF

D gene: TRBD1
J gene: TRBJ2-5
V gene: TRBV7-9
clone size: .
CDR3 DNA: TGTGCCAGCAGACTGGGACAGGTAACTCAAGAGACCCAGTACTTC
CDR3 protein: CASRLGQVTQETQYF

D gene: TRBD1
J gene: TRBJ1-1
V gene: TRBV10-1
clone size: .
CDR3 DNA: TGCGCCAGCAGCCCAGGACAGGGGGGGACTGAAGCTTTCTTT
CDR3 protein: CASSPGQGGTEAFF

D gene: TRBD1
J gene: TRBJ2-1
V gene: TRBV24-1
clone size: .
CDR3 DNA: TGTGCCACCAGTTTCGGGACAGGGGGCGAGGAGGAGCAGTTCTTC
CDR3 protein: CATSFGTGGEEEQFF